This entry is about one TCR beta chain. The data originate from a study of blood T cell repertoires in COVID-19. Study in general: Whether acute or convalescent, the COVID-19 samples came from the United States, Italy and Spain.

Study processing details: Estimation of nucleated cell counts relied on the amplification of reference gene primers. Measured with immunoSEQ multiplex PCR; TCRdb has only the in-frame clones, and not every one. V, J and clone size are taken as reported in that table, and D and trimming were inferred from the DNA itself. The sample contains 250,000 to 350,000 clones, about 92% of which appear only once. CDR3 length equals 14 residues. The junction had 0 bases not matched to a gene; V was cut back by 0 bases and J by 2 bases. Germline V gene sequence: CDR1 LNHNV, CDR2 YYDKDF (reference sequence). The study drew participants aged about 18 to 89 years from roughly 25 US areas.

Sequenced input: PBMCs or T cells enriched from blood (not recorded which). The chain has TRBV15 and TRBJ2-7, with 8 bases identical to TRBD2. This clonotype was obtained from a woman in her 30s who had recovered from COVID-19. CDR3 DNA: TGTGCCACCAGCAGAGAACTAGCGGCCTACGAGCAGTACTTC. It encodes CATSRELAAYEQYF.